The 24 T cell receptor beta chains below were found in one sample sequenced in a study of blood T cell repertoires in COVID-19 (TCRdb year 2020). Libraries were constructed by the immunoSEQ multiplex PCR assay. In TCRdb, the immuneACCESS table is reduced to in-frame sequences with V and J assigned. These tables do not hold every clone; where another copy was compared, an unresolved V gene accounts for under half, and the others remain unexplained. The sample profile shows approximately 230,000 clones; about nine tenths of them were found once. The top ten clones comprise around 6.6% of the sample. The sequencing sample was made of peripheral blood. The source of these receptors is a woman in her twenties or thirties with COVID-19, enrolled during active disease.

The gene calls are TRBV5-6 and TRBJ2-7, with D hard to call. In germline, CDR1 is SGHDT, CDR2 YYEEEE. The CDR3 has 11 residues. With 1 base removed from V and 7 bases from J, the gap between germline ends came to 6 bases. CDR3 region: CASSLSREQYF. Written as DNA, the CDR3 is TGTGCCAGCAGCTTGTCACGGGAGCAGTACTTC.

This clone has only one observation. The chain uses TRBV4-3 and TRBJ2-1, with 12 bases fitting TRBD2. Germline CDR1 and CDR2: LGHNA and YSLEER. V shed 1 base and J 9 bases; nucleotides not matched to a gene: 13. This CDR3 spans 18 amino acids. The CDR3, as DNA: TGCGCCAGCAGCCAAGGTTTGGCTAGCGGGGGGGACACGGGTGAGCAGTTCTTC. Protein sequence: CASSQGLASGGDTGEQFF.

The chain carries TRBV4-3 and TRBJ2-7; D gene uncertain. With 0 bases removed from V and 3 bases from J, the gap between germline ends came to 9 bases. Germline V gene sequence: CDR1 LGHNA, CDR2 YSLEER. The CDR3 extends over 14 amino acids. CDR3: CASSQEGRHYEQYF. The CDR3 nucleotides are TGCGCCAGCAGCCAAGAAGGCAGACACTACGAGCAGTACTTC.

The CDR3 spells CASSVDGSSQFF. CDR3 sequence (DNA): TGTGCCAGCAGCGTAGACGGGAGTTCCCAGTTCTTC. This chain links TRBV9 with TRBJ2-1, with D tentatively TRBD2 (6 bases). Per the germline V gene, CDR1 is SGDLS and CDR2 is YYNGEE. V was pared by 0 bases and J by 13 bases, with 11 bases between. The length of the CDR3 is 12 residues.

The J gene is TRBJ2-5, the V gene TRBV4-3, with 7 bases aligning to TRBD1. Trimming removed 0 bases from V and 4 bases from J; junction bases left unmatched: 5. The CDR3 loop spans 15 amino acids. The germline CDR1 and CDR2 sequences are LGHNA and YSLEER. CDR3: CASSQDLRQGETQYF. The CDR3 DNA follows: TGCGCCAGCAGCCAAGACCTAAGACAGGGAGAGACCCAGTACTTC.

This sequence joins TRBV28 and TRBJ1-4; no firm D call. This CDR3 has 11 amino acids. Germline assignment: CDR1 MDHEN and CDR2 SYDVKM. Trimming removed 6 bases at V and 5 bases at J, with 4 bases between. This CDR3 is CASRENEKLFF. DNA for the CDR3: TGTGCCAGCAGAGAGAATGAAAAACTGTTTTTT.

This clone has only one observation. The chain links TRBV7-2 to TRBJ2-7; the D gene is possibly TRBD2 (6 bases). The CDR3 consists of 13 residues. From germline, CDR1 is SGHTA and CDR2 FQGNSA. V lost 1 base, J lost 7 bases, and 11 bases lay in between. CDR3 loop: CASSLGRGWEQYF. CDR3 nucleotide sequence: TGTGCCAGCAGCTTAGGCCGGGGGTGGGAGCAGTACTTC.

The chain uses TRBV3-1 (or the pseudogene TRBV3-2) and TRBJ1-6, with D tentatively TRBD1 (6 bases). The germline V and J ends were trimmed by 4 bases and 4 bases, with 8 bases remaining between them. Germline CDR1 reads LGHDT; CDR2 reads YNNKEL (reference sequence). The CDR3 covers 14 residues. CDR3: CASSLRGYNSPLHF. CDR3 nucleotides: TGTGCCAGCAGCCTAAGGGGGTATAATTCACCCCTCCACTTT.

The chain is built from TRBV7-2 and TRBJ2-7; 7 nucleotides align to TRBD2. The V segment lost 1 base and the J segment 5 bases; nucleotides outside the gene matches: 8. The germline CDR1 and CDR2 sequences are SGHTA and FQGNSA. The length of the CDR3 is 15 residues. The DNA of the CDR3 is TGTGCCAGCAGCTTAGATGCCGGGGGGAGCGACGAGCAGTACTTC. Translation gives CASSLDAGGSDEQYF.

V gene TRBV10-3 combines with J gene TRBJ2-3; 10 bases map to TRBD1. Trimming at V came to 1 base and at J to 3 bases, leaving 4 bases not matched to a gene. The CDR3 has 16 amino acids. CDR1 and CDR2 from the germline V gene are ENHRY and SYGVKD. CDR3 loop: CAISELTGGTTDTQYF. The CDR3 region has the DNA TGTGCCATCAGTGAGTTGACAGGGGGCACAACAGATACGCAGTATTTT.

This rearrangement joins TRBV5-4 to TRBJ2-2, with 10 bases fitting TRBD2. CDR3 size: 18 residues. Germline values: CDR1 SGHNT, CDR2 YYREEE (reference sequence). V lost 0 bases to trimming and J lost 3 bases; unmatched junction nucleotides: 8. The CDR3 coding sequence is TGTGCCAGCAGCTTGGACCCAGCGGGAGGGGCGGACACCGGGGAGCTGTTTTTT. The encoded protein is CASSLDPAGGADTGELFF.

This rearrangement joins TRBV14 to TRBJ1-1, with a tentative D call TRBD1 (5 bases). V lost 0 bases and J lost 7, with 15 bases in between. The CDR3 runs 15 residues. CDR1 is SGHDN and CDR2 is FVKESK in the germline V gene. The CDR3 region is CASSQEMVAGNEAFF. The CDR3 DNA follows: TGTGCCAGCAGCCAAGAGATGGTCGCAGGGAATGAAGCTTTCTTT.

The rearrangement uses TRBV5-4 and TRBJ2-1; maybe TRBD2 (6 bases). V was shortened by 0 bases and J by 6 bases, with 16 bases between the two germline ends. The germline CDR1 and CDR2 sequences are SGHNT and YYREEE (reference sequence). The length of the CDR3 is 16 residues. CDR3 region: CASSLEGAGKGNEQFF. The CDR3 DNA sequence: TGTGCCAGCAGCTTGGAAGGTGCGGGGAAGGGCAATGAGCAGTTCTTC.

This clone is a singleton in its sample. J is TRBJ2-1 and V is TRBV11-2; D unresolved. Germline V lookup: CDR1 SGHAT, CDR2 FQNNGV. Trimming removed 1 base from V and 0 bases from J, with 7 bases in between. The CDR3 loop spans 15 amino acids. The CDR3 is CASSLVHSSYNEQFF. CDR3 DNA: TGTGCCAGCAGCTTAGTTCATAGCTCCTACAATGAGCAGTTCTTC.

This clone was detected only a few times. The chain recombines TRBV4-1 with TRBJ2-3; TRBD2 matches 8 bases. V lost 0 bases, J lost 3 bases, and 11 bases stayed unmatched. The CDR3 has 18 residues. Germline lookup yields CDR1 MGHRA and CDR2 YSYEKL. DNA for the CDR3: TGCGCCAGCAGCCAAGAGCCCCCCGCGGGGGGCGGGACAGATACGCAGTATTTT. It encodes CASSQEPPAGGGTDTQYF.

The rearrangement links TRBV2 to TRBJ2-3; D perhaps matches TRBD2 (6 bases). The CDR3 has 16 residues. The V gene lost 2 bases and the J gene lost 0 bases, with 12 bases spanning the gap. CDR1 is SNHLY, CDR2 FYNNEI, per germline. CDR3 loop: CASSERGGLSTDTQYF. The CDR3 DNA follows: TGTGCCAGCAGTGAACGCGGAGGGCTGAGCACAGATACGCAGTATTTT. Drawing the rest from reference TRBV2 and TRBJ2-3, the complete variable domain is EPEVTQTPSHQVTQMGQEVILRCVPISNHLYFYWYRQILGQKVEFLVSFYNNEISEKSEIFDDQFSVERPDGSNFTLKIRSTKLEDSAMYFCASSERGGLSTDTQYFGPGTRLTVL.

The CDR3 here is CSVRGLAGGGTGELFF. DNA for the CDR3: TGCAGCGTTAGAGGGCTAGCGGGAGGAGGTACCGGGGAGCTGTTTTTT. The J gene is TRBJ2-2, the V gene TRBV29-1, with TRBD2 matching over 11 bases. V gave up 5 bases and J gave up 5 bases; unmatched junction bases: 10. CDR1 and CDR2 from the germline V gene are SQVTM and ANQGSEA. This CDR3 has 16 residues.

This chain links TRBV7-9 with TRBJ1-1; TRBD1 agrees at 8 bases. Germline assignment: CDR1 SEHNR and CDR2 FQNEAQ (reference sequence). The ends lost 5 bases at V and 7 bases at J; junction bases unmatched: 6. The CDR3 runs to 13 residues. CDR3 amino acids: CASSVGTGLEAFF. The CDR3 nucleotides are TGTGCCAGCAGCGTTGGGACAGGACTTGAAGCTTTCTTT. Drawing the rest from reference TRBV7-9 and TRBJ1-1, the complete variable domain is DTGVSQNPRHKITKRGQNVTFRCDPISEHNRLYWYRQTLGQGPEFLTYFQNEAQLEKSRLLSDRFSAERPKGSFSTLEIQRTEQGDSAMYLCASSVGTGLEAFFGQGTRLTVV.

The V and J genes are TRBV3-1 (or the pseudogene TRBV3-2) and TRBJ1-1; D remains ambiguous. The V and J ends lost 3 bases and 10 bases respectively, with 15 bases between them. This CDR3 has 13 residues. Germline CDR1 and CDR2: LGHDT and YNNKEL (reference sequence). Here the CDR3 reads CASSQGTERGAFF. Written as DNA, the CDR3 is TGTGCCAGCAGCCAGGGAACAGAGCGGGGAGCTTTCTTT.

This clone was found a few times. For the CDR3, the DNA is TGTGCCAGCTCACCACCGAGTATCGGACAGGGCGACACTGAAGCTTTCTTT. It specifies CASSPPSIGQGDTEAFF. V and J are TRBV18 and TRBJ1-1, with 8 bases identical to TRBD1. Unmatched junction bases numbered 9, after V lost 0 bases and J lost 3 bases. From germline, CDR1 is KGHSH and CDR2 LQKENI. There are 17 residues in the CDR3.

This chain links TRBV4-1 with TRBJ1-1; 9 bases are shared with TRBD1. The CDR3 extends over 15 amino acids. V lost 1 base, J lost 11 bases, and 11 bases stayed unmatched. Germline CDR1 is MGHRA and CDR2 is YSYEKL. CDR3 residues: CASSQGTGEFGGAFF. The CDR3 DNA reads as TGCGCCAGCAGCCAAGGGACAGGGGAATTTGGAGGCGCTTTCTTT.

This clone was observed a few times. This chain joins TRBV3-1 (or the pseudogene TRBV3-2) and TRBJ2-5; 12 bases agree with TRBD1. Germline CDR1 and CDR2: LGHDT and YNNKEL (reference sequence). V lost 0 bases, J lost 7 bases, and 6 bases stayed unmatched. The CDR3 has 16 amino acids. This CDR3 reads CASSQEGTGGAGTQYF. The CDR3 bases are TGTGCCAGCAGCCAAGAGGGGACAGGGGGCGCGGGGACCCAGTACTTC.

Regarding this clone: One end of the junction varies from germline; a read error may be responsible. The chain has TRBV2 and TRBJ2-7, with 10 bases aligning to TRBD1. This CDR3 comprises 14 residues. The V gene's germline CDR1 is SNHLY and CDR2 FYNNEI. Here the CDR3 reads CASNPGQGSFEQYF. CDR3 coding DNA: TGTGCCAGCAACCCGGGACAGGGGTCCTTCGAGCAGTACTTC.

The count of this clone is one. The chain couples TRBV4-3 to TRBJ2-1; 8 bases map to TRBD1. The junction had 2 bases not matched to a gene; V was cut back by 3 bases and J by 1 base. This CDR3 contains 15 residues. Germline values: CDR1 LGHNA, CDR2 YSLEER. In DNA form, the CDR3 reads TGCGCCAGCAGCCAGGACAGGGCTTCCTACAATGAGCAGTTCTTC. Residues: CASSQDRASYNEQFF.